One T cell receptor beta chain is described in this entry. V trimming: 5 bases; J trimming: 3 bases; junction bases outside the gene matches: 9. Germline V gene lookup returns CDR1 SGHAT and CDR2 FQNNGV. The CDR3 covers 17 residues. This record comes from a study of OX40 agonist ivuxolimab in advanced cancers. The assay was immunoSEQ multiplex PCR, and TCRdb's table has in-frame clones only and misses some. The table shows nearly 60,000 clones, with roughly 77% occurring only once. V and J are TRBV11-2 and TRBJ2-1; 11 bases fit TRBD2. The clonotype was recovered from an adult with an advanced solid tumor such as melanoma, head and neck, liver or kidney cancer. This material consisted of CD4+ or CD8+ T cells sorted from blood, taken in a trial of the OX40 agonist ivuxolimab. CDR3 DNA: TGTGCCAGCAGCCCTCGACCGGGACTAGCGGTCTACAATGAGCAGTTCTTC. Translating gives CASSPRPGLAVYNEQFF.